The 8 T cell receptor beta chains listed next were all sequenced from one sample in a study of beta chain features in type 1 diabetes. Of the isolated RNA, all was reverse transcribed, and so the sequenced material was expressed TCRB transcripts. The method was immunoSEQ multiplex PCR; TCRdb's version includes in-frame clones alone and lacks a portion of them. Altogether hundreds of thousands of clones are present, about 15% being singletons, with the ten largest covering less than 0.04%. The sequenced material came from naive CD4+ T cells from blood. These receptors were obtained from a man aged 25-45 years in good health.

This clone was observed a few times. The gene calls are TRBV11-3 and TRBJ2-1, with TRBD2 matching 11 bases. The CDR3 has 16 amino acids. CDR1 is SGHNT, CDR2 YENEEA, per germline. The trim removed 5 bases at V and 4 bases at J, leaving 7 bases unmatched. The CDR3 region has the DNA TGTGCCAGCAGCACCCGACTAGCGGGGATGTACAATGAGCAGTTCTTC. Encoded protein: CASSTRLAGMYNEQFF.

The chain carries TRBV7-2 and TRBJ2-1; D may match TRBD1 or TRBD2 (5 bases each). Germline V CDR1 and CDR2: SGHTA, FQGNSA. This CDR3 is built from 16 residues. V lost 3 bases and J 0 bases, leaving 12 bases between the germline ends. The CDR3 loop reads CASSLGPVISYNEQFF. The CDR3 coding sequence is TGTGCCAGCAGCTTGGGACCAGTCATCTCCTACAATGAGCAGTTCTTC. Together with reference TRBV7-2 and TRBJ2-1, the CDR3 gives the full variable domain: GAGVSQSPSNKVTEKGKDVELRCDPISGHTALYWYRQSLGQGLEFLIYFQGNSAPDKSGLPSDRFSAERTGGSVSTLTIQRTQQEDSAVYLCASSLGPVISYNEQFFGPGTRLTVL.

The rearrangement uses TRBV7-2 and TRBJ2-1; 8 bases are a match to TRBD1. The germline V gene encodes CDR1 SGHTA and CDR2 FQGNSA. The CDR3 covers 17 residues. The J segment lost 4 bases and the V segment lost 3 bases, leaving 11 bases of the junction unmatched. CDR3 nucleotide sequence: TGTGCCAGCAGCTTCGGCCGGACAGGGCGTCTTTACAATGAGCAGTTCTTC. Protein product: CASSFGRTGRLYNEQFF.

This clone occurred a few times. This rearrangement joins TRBV9 to TRBJ1-1, with D possibly matching TRBD1 (5 bases). CDR1 is SGDLS and CDR2 is YYNGEE in the germline V gene. This CDR3 is 13 amino acids long. The V gene lost 5 bases and the J gene lost 5 bases, with 13 bases spanning the gap. CDR3 bases: TGTGCCAGCAGTACAGGAGACGTAACTGAAGCTTTCTTT. It specifies CASSTGDVTEAFF.

The rearrangement joins TRBV6-5 to TRBJ1-5; 9 bases line up with TRBD1. Germline CDR1 and CDR2: MNHEY and SVGAGI. Trimming cost V 10 bases and J 6 bases; bases outside gene matches: 10. The CDR3 runs to 14 residues. Here the CDR3 DNA reads TGTGCCAACGACCCTGGGACAGGGATTCAGCCCCAGCATTTT. It encodes CANDPGTGIQPQHF.

The V call is TRBV25-1, the J call TRBJ1-3; unclear D gene. The CDR3 runs to 13 residues. Germline V CDR1 and CDR2: MGHDK, SYGVNS. With 2 bases removed from V and 10 bases from J, the gap between germline ends came to 12 bases. Here the CDR3 reads CASSEGSGWTIYF. DNA of the CDR3: TGTGCCAGCAGTGAAGGTTCCGGTTGGACCATATATTTT.

There are a few counts of this clone. The V and J genes are TRBV23-1 and TRBJ2-7; D is perhaps TRBD2 (5 bases). TRBV23-1 is an ORF, and what it does is uncertain. The CDR3 totals 13 residues. The CDR3 reads CASRWDTRRATNV. The CDR3 DNA follows: TGCGCCAGCAGGTGGGATACTAGGCGAGCCACCAACGTC.

The gene calls are TRBV5-1 and TRBJ2-7; the D is unclear. CDR1 SGHRS and CDR2 YFSETQ come from the germline V gene. The CDR3 totals 16 residues. Trimming took 0 bases from V and 3 from J, leaving 16 bases between them. In DNA, the CDR3 is TGCGCCAGCAGCTTGGGAGGACCCCACCTGAACTACGAGCAGTACGTC. Translation gives CASSLGGPHLNYEQYV.